Shown below are 4 T cell receptor beta chains from a single sample sequenced in a study of cytomegalovirus exposure and HLA in healthy donors. Vbeta (60) and Jbeta (13) primers were used in the PCR. The repertoire was sequenced with immunoSEQ multiplex PCR; TCRdb's copy has only in-frame clones and lacks some. The sample includes around 200,000 clones. The sequencing input was PBMCs. These receptors all come from a girl aged 2 to 9 in good health and CMV-seropositive.

The chain recombines TRBV18 with TRBJ2-5, with 8 nucleotides matching TRBD1. Looked up from germline, CDR1 is KGHSH and CDR2 is LQKENI. V gave up 3 bases and J gave up 2 bases; unmatched junction bases: 5. CDR3 length equals 15 residues. The CDR3 region has the DNA TGTGCCAGCTCACCGGCCGGGACAGGACAAGAGACCCAGTACTTC. Translated, it gives CASSPAGTGQETQYF.

The chain uses TRBV2 and TRBJ1-1, with D possibly being TRBD1 (5 bases). The CDR3 consists of 12 residues. Germline loops: CDR1 SNHLY, CDR2 FYNNEI. Between the trimmed V and J ends, which lost 6 bases and 6 bases, there was a span of 11 bases. CDR3 bases: TGTGCCAGCAGGGCGGGACTTCCTGAAGCTTTCTTT. Translation: CASRAGLPEAFF. Together with reference TRBV2 and TRBJ1-1, the CDR3 gives the full variable domain: EPEVTQTPSHQVTQMGQEVILRCVPISNHLYFYWYRQILGQKVEFLVSFYNNEISEKSEIFDDQFSVERPDGSNFTLKIRSTKLEDSAMYFCASRAGLPEAFFGQGTRLTVV.

The CDR3 region is CASSRGQGAINTEAFF. Here the CDR3 DNA reads TGCGCCAGCAGCAGAGGACAGGGGGCGATAAACACTGAAGCTTTCTTT. The rearrangement links TRBV5-1 to TRBJ1-1, with 11 bases matching TRBD1. The CDR3 runs to 16 residues. V shed 4 bases and J 2 bases; nucleotides not matched to a gene: 7. In germline, CDR1 is SGHRS, CDR2 YFSETQ.

V is TRBV7-9 and J is TRBJ2-1; 7 nucleotides align to TRBD1. Germline values: CDR1 SEHNR, CDR2 FQNEAQ (reference sequence). Unmatched junction bases numbered 13, after V lost 2 bases and J lost 0 bases. This CDR3 has 19 amino acids. The CDR3 bases are TGTGCCAGCAGCTTAACCGCTCTCTGGACAGGACTCTCCTACAATGAGCAGTTCTTC. It specifies CASSLTALWTGLSYNEQFF.